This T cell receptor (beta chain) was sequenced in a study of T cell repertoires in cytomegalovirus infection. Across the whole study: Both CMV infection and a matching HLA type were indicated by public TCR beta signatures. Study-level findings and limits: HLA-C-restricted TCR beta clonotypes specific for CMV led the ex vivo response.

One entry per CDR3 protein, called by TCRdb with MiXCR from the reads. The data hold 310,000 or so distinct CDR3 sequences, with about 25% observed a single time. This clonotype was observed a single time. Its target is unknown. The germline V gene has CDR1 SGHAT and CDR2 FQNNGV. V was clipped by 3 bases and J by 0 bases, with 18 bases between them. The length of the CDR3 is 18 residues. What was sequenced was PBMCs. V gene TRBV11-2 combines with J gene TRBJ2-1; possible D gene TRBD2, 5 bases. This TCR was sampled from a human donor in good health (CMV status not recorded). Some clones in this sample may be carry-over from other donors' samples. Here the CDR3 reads CASSLSSGVPSSYNEQFF. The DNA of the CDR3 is TGTGCCAGCAGCTTGTCCTCCGGGGTCCCGAGCTCCTACAATGAGCAGTTCTTC.